These 30 T cell receptor beta chains originate from one sample sequenced in a study of stem cell transplantation in POMP-related autoinflammatory disease. Repertoires were generated with immunoSEQ multiplex PCR, while TCRdb's copy carries only in-frame clones and drops some. The data contain a few thousand clones, roughly 90% of them singletons. Sequenced here: CD8+ T cells from PBMCs, sampled after stem cell transplantation. These receptor sequences come from a human patient with POMP-related autoinflammation and immune dysregulation (PRAID). Some T cells here may be from the graft donor.

The rearrangement uses TRBV5-1 and TRBJ1-5; 9 bases line up with TRBD1. V shed 4 bases and J 7 bases; nucleotides not matched to a gene: 6. This CDR3 is 14 amino acids long. The germline V gene has CDR1 SGHRS and CDR2 YFSETQ. Here the CDR3 reads CASSPGTGYQPQHF. In nucleotides, the CDR3 is TGCGCCAGCAGCCCCGGGACAGGGTACCAGCCCCAGCATTTT. The variable domain in full, with the rest retrieved from reference TRBV5-1 and TRBJ1-5, is KAGVTQTPRYLIKTRGQQVTLSCSPISGHRSVSWYQQTPGQGLQFLFEYFSETQRNKGNFPGRFSGRQFSNSRSEMNVSTLELGDSALYLCASSPGTGYQPQHFGDGTRLSIL.

V is TRBV5-1 and J is TRBJ2-3; the D is unclear. Germline lookup yields CDR1 SGHRS and CDR2 YFSETQ. V was clipped by 2 bases and J by 2 bases, with 0 bases between them. The CDR3 is 11 residues long. The CDR3 nucleotides read TGCGCCAGCAGCTTCACAGATACGCAGTATTTT. Protein sequence: CASSFTDTQYF.

The rearrangement links TRBV12-3 or TRBV12-4 to TRBJ1-1; the match to TRBD1 covers 7 bases. CDR3 length: 13 amino acids. Trimming at V came to 6 bases and at J to 8 bases, leaving 9 bases not matched to a gene. The CDR3 nucleotides are TGTGCCAGCAGCACAGGGGCTCGAATAGAAGCTTTCTTT. It yields the protein CASSTGARIEAFF.

The count of this clone is one. The chain couples TRBV7-9 to TRBJ1-3; D is uncertain. The CDR3 covers 15 residues. The V and J ends lost 4 bases and 2 bases respectively, with 12 bases between them. CDR1 and CDR2 from the germline V gene are SEHNR and FQNEAQ (reference sequence). CDR3 in amino acids: CASSSRVAPGNTIYF. Here the CDR3 DNA reads TGTGCCAGCAGCTCTAGGGTAGCTCCTGGAAACACCATATATTTT.

The chain uses TRBV7-9 and TRBJ2-1, with TRBD2 matching 12 bases. The germline CDR1 and CDR2 sequences are SEHNR and FQNEAQ (reference sequence). The CDR3 is 15 amino acids. Losses at the gene ends were 5 bases for V and 9 bases for J; bases not matched to a gene: 8. CDR3 in DNA: TGTGCCAGCAGCGGCCGACTAGCGGGAGTCCGTGAGCAGTTCTTC. Protein product: CASSGRLAGVREQFF.

The CDR3 nucleotides are TGTGCCAGCAGTTACTCAGCGGAGTTTAGCACAGATACGCAGTATTTT. This codes for CASSYSAEFSTDTQYF. The chain recombines TRBV6-2 or TRBV6-3 with TRBJ2-3, with D maybe TRBD2 (5 bases). Germline values: CDR1 MNHEY, CDR2 SVGEGT. The CDR3 totals 16 residues. Trimming took 0 bases from V and 0 from J, leaving 10 bases between them.

The chain employs TRBV5-1 and TRBJ2-5; 12 nucleotides match TRBD2. This CDR3 has 18 amino acids. After removal of 3 bases from V and 4 bases from J, the junction contained 13 bases not matched to a gene. Germline V CDR1 and CDR2: SGHRS, YFSETQ. This chain's CDR3 is CASSSTYSSGRAGETQYF. In nucleotides, the CDR3 is TGCGCCAGCAGCTCGACATACTCTAGCGGGAGGGCCGGAGAGACCCAGTACTTC.

The chain combines TRBV5-1 with TRBJ2-2; no clear D. This CDR3 has 14 residues. Looked up from germline, CDR1 is SGHRS and CDR2 is YFSETQ. Trimming took off 0 bases at V and 2 bases at J, with 5 bases between the two ends. Here the CDR3 reads CASSLDRNTGELFF. Written as DNA, the CDR3 is TGCGCCAGCAGCTTGGACAGAAACACCGGGGAGCTGTTTTTT.

Only a few counts were recorded for this clone. The V call is TRBV7-2, the J call TRBJ1-5, with D tentatively TRBD1 (5 bases). This CDR3 is 15 amino acids long. Trimming cost V 5 bases and J 7 bases, with 18 bases left between them. The V gene's germline CDR1 is SGHTA and CDR2 FQGNSA. The CDR3 sequence: CASSRGREYEQPQHF. The CDR3 DNA reads as TGTGCCAGCAGCCGGGGACGGGAGTATGAGCAGCCCCAGCATTTT.

This clone was detected a few times. V is TRBV11-2 and J is TRBJ2-4; no firm D call. This CDR3 is 16 amino acids long. V lost 2 bases and J 1 base, leaving 12 bases between the germline ends. Germline-derived CDR1 and CDR2 are SGHAT and FQNNGV. CDR3 protein: CASSLNTSGAKNIQYF. As DNA, the CDR3 is TGTGCCAGCAGCTTAAATACTTCCGGGGCCAAAAACATTCAGTACTTC.

This chain uses TRBV11-3 with TRBJ2-3; D is unclear. Germline CDR1 SGHNT, CDR2 YENEEA. The CDR3 loop spans 17 amino acids. The ends were cut back, 0 bases at V and 1 base at J, with 14 bases in the middle. The CDR3 sequence is CASSLDQTGLGTDTQYF. For the CDR3, the DNA is TGTGCCAGCAGCTTAGATCAGACGGGCTTGGGCACAGATACGCAGTATTTT.

J is TRBJ2-2 and V is TRBV29-1, with a tentative D call TRBD1 (5 bases). V was clipped by 0 bases and J by 3 bases, with 11 bases between them. The CDR3 has 15 amino acids. The germline CDR1 and CDR2 sequences are SQVTM and ANQGSEA. CDR3 DNA sequence: TGCAGCGTTGAAGATCGAAAGGGGTACACCGGGGAGCTGTTTTTT. Residues: CSVEDRKGYTGELFF.

This chain joins TRBV7-9 and TRBJ1-1, with 7 bases fitting TRBD1. Germline V gene sequence: CDR1 SEHNR, CDR2 FQNEAQ (reference sequence). The CDR3 spans 14 residues. V lost 5 bases and J lost 7; bases outside the gene matches: 10. The CDR3 is CASSGDSLNYEAFF. The CDR3 DNA is TGTGCCAGCAGCGGGGACAGTCTCAACTATGAAGCTTTCTTT.

V is TRBV6-4 and J is TRBJ2-3; D unclear. The germline V and J ends were trimmed by 6 bases and 2 bases, with 12 bases remaining between them. This CDR3 has 14 residues. Germline V gene lookup returns CDR1 MRHNA and CDR2 SNTAGT. The CDR3 protein is CASSPDGITDTQYF. The CDR3 DNA sequence: TGTGCCAGCAGCCCCGATGGGATCACAGATACGCAGTATTTT.

J is TRBJ2-1 and V is TRBV6-5, with D uncertain. CDR1 is MNHEY, CDR2 SVGAGI, per germline. CDR3 length: 13 amino acids. Between the trimmed V and J ends, which lost 2 bases and 2 bases, there was a span of 4 bases. The chain's CDR3 is CASSYGPYNEQFF. CDR3 DNA: TGTGCCAGCAGTTACGGGCCCTACAATGAGCAGTTCTTC.

This clone appeared a single time. The CDR3 sequence: CSVDMTGMGSGNTIYF. The DNA for the CDR3 is TGCAGCGTTGACATGACAGGGATGGGCTCTGGAAACACCATATATTTT. This sequence joins TRBV29-1 and TRBJ1-3, with 7 bases that match TRBD1. The germline V gene encodes CDR1 SQVTM and CDR2 ANQGSEA. The junction had 8 bases not matched to a gene; V was cut back by 3 bases and J by 0 bases. The CDR3 has 16 residues.

The chain is built from TRBV5-1 and TRBJ2-1, with 9 bases lining up with TRBD2. Germline-derived CDR1 and CDR2 are SGHRS and YFSETQ. After removal of 2 bases from V and 7 bases from J, the junction contained 4 bases not matched to a gene. The CDR3 covers 14 residues. CDR3 DNA: TGCGCCAGCAGCTTCACCCTAGCGGGAAATGAGCAGTTCTTC. Translation gives CASSFTLAGNEQFF.

The J gene is TRBJ2-5, the V gene TRBV6-1; a possible D gene is TRBD1 (6 bases). Per the germline V gene, CDR1 is MNHNS and CDR2 is SASEGT. Trimming shortened V by 3 bases and J by 2 bases, and 10 bases separated the two germline ends. The CDR3 is 14 residues long. The CDR3 region has the DNA TGTGCCAGCAGTGATTGGACAGAACAAGAGACCCAGTACTTC. Translated, it gives CASSDWTEQETQYF.

J is TRBJ2-3 and V is TRBV5-1; 7 bases align to TRBD2. Germline CDR1 is SGHRS and CDR2 is YFSETQ. The CDR3 is 14 amino acids. V gave up 1 base and J gave up 4 bases; unmatched junction bases: 3. The CDR3 loop reads CASSLWEGSDTQYF. The CDR3 region has the DNA TGCGCCAGCAGCTTGTGGGAGGGTTCAGATACGCAGTATTTT.

The gene calls are TRBV5-1 and TRBJ2-7, with TRBD1 matching 10 bases. Trimming cost V 5 bases and J 5 bases; bases outside gene matches: 7. There are 14 residues in the CDR3. Per germline, CDR1 SGHRS and CDR2 YFSETQ. The CDR3 region has the DNA TGCGCCAGCAGGGACGGACAGGGGGTGCACGAGCAGTACTTC. This sequence encodes CASRDGQGVHEQYF.

The V call is TRBV19, the J call TRBJ2-1; D remains unclear. Trimming removed 7 bases from V and 3 bases from J, with 10 bases in between. Germline loops: CDR1 LNHDA, CDR2 SQIVND (reference sequence). This CDR3 has 13 residues. The CDR3 DNA reads as TGTGCCAGTACAGGCGGTAGCTACAATGAGCAGTTCTTC. This translates into CASTGGSYNEQFF. Drawing the rest from reference TRBV19 and TRBJ2-1, the complete variable domain is DGGITQSPKYLFRKEGQNVTLSCEQNLNHDAMYWYRQDPGQGLRLIYYSQIVNDFQKGDIAEGYSVSREKKESFPLTVTSAQKNPTAFYLCASTGGSYNEQFFGPGTRLTVL.

The chain uses TRBV7-3 and TRBJ2-3, with 7 bases identical to TRBD2. Trimming at V came to 5 bases and at J to 0 bases, leaving 5 bases not matched to a gene. CDR3 length equals 15 residues. The germline V gene encodes CDR1 SGHTA and CDR2 FQGTGA. The CDR3 loop reads CASSTSGGSTDTQYF. In DNA, the CDR3 is TGTGCCAGCAGCACCTCGGGGGGTAGCACAGATACGCAGTATTTT.

The V gene is TRBV27, the J gene TRBJ2-7; tentatively, D is TRBD1 or TRBD2 (6 bases each). CDR1 and CDR2 (germline): MNHEY, SMNVEV (reference sequence). V was shortened by 5 bases and J by 4 bases, with 15 bases between the two germline ends. The CDR3 totals 14 residues. CDR3 nucleotide sequence: TGTGCCAGCAGTACCAACGGGGGCACATACGAGCAGTACTTC. Translated: CASSTNGGTYEQYF.

This clone is a singleton in its sample. The rearrangement joins TRBV3-1 (or the pseudogene TRBV3-2) to TRBJ1-5; perhaps TRBD1 as D (5 bases). Germline CDR1 and CDR2: LGHDT and YNNKEL (reference sequence). There are 16 residues in the CDR3. V was trimmed by 0 bases and J by 7 bases, leaving 16 bases between them. CDR3 bases: TGTGCCAGCAGCCAAGAGAAAAGAGGGGAGGGCCAGCCCCAGCATTTT. As protein: CASSQEKRGEGQPQHF.

This chain joins TRBV7-9 and TRBJ2-5; D may match TRBD1 or TRBD2 (5 bases each). V gave up 5 bases and J gave up 1 base, with 8 bases separating them. This CDR3 region has 13 residues. The germline gives CDR1 SEHNR, CDR2 FQNEAQ (reference sequence). CDR3 sequence: CASSLGTQETQYF. The CDR3 region has the DNA TGTGCCAGCAGCCTCGGGACCCAAGAGACCCAGTACTTC.

DNA of the CDR3: TGTGCCAGCAGTAAAGCGGGATACTACGAGCAGTACTTC. Its protein is CASSKAGYYEQYF. The gene calls are TRBV27 and TRBJ2-7, with TRBD2 matching 7 bases. Germline values: CDR1 MNHEY, CDR2 SMNVEV (reference sequence). The CDR3 is 13 residues long. The junction had 4 bases not matched to a gene; V was cut back by 5 bases and J by 3 bases.

J is TRBJ1-1 and V is TRBV4-3, with D possibly matching TRBD1 (6 bases). The CDR3 loop spans 13 amino acids. Trimming pared 3 bases from V and 7 bases from J, leaving 12 bases between. The germline V gene has CDR1 LGHNA and CDR2 YSLEER. CDR3 sequence: CASSQHRESEAFF. DNA for the CDR3: TGCGCCAGCAGCCAGCACAGGGAAAGTGAAGCTTTCTTT.

The chain combines TRBV7-9 with TRBJ2-1; D may be TRBD2 (6 bases). Deletions cut 5 bases from V and 3 bases from J, with 8 bases between. CDR1 is SEHNR and CDR2 is FQNEAQ in the germline V gene (reference sequence). The CDR3 has 13 amino acids. For the CDR3, the DNA is TGTGCCAGCAGCGGGGGACTCTACAATGAGCAGTTCTTC. Its translation is CASSGGLYNEQFF.

This chain links TRBV19 with TRBJ2-5; 13 nucleotides match TRBD2. Germline CDR1 LNHDA, CDR2 SQIVND (reference sequence). The CDR3 covers 15 residues. The trim removed 4 bases at V and 5 bases at J, leaving 4 bases unmatched. CDR3 nucleotides: TGTGCCAGTAGTAGGGGACTAGCGGGAACTGAGACCCAGTACTTC. Amino acids: CASSRGLAGTETQYF.

This sequence joins TRBV23-1 and TRBJ2-1, with 13 nucleotides matching TRBD2. TRBV23-1 is flagged as an ORF with uncertain function. CDR3 length: 18 residues. The V and J ends lost 6 bases and 9 bases, in that order; junction bases with no gene match: 17. CDR3 DNA: TGCGCCAGCAGACTAGCGGGAGGGCCGGTTACCCCAGGTGGTGAGCAGTTCTTC. Its translation: CASRLAGGPVTPGGEQFF.